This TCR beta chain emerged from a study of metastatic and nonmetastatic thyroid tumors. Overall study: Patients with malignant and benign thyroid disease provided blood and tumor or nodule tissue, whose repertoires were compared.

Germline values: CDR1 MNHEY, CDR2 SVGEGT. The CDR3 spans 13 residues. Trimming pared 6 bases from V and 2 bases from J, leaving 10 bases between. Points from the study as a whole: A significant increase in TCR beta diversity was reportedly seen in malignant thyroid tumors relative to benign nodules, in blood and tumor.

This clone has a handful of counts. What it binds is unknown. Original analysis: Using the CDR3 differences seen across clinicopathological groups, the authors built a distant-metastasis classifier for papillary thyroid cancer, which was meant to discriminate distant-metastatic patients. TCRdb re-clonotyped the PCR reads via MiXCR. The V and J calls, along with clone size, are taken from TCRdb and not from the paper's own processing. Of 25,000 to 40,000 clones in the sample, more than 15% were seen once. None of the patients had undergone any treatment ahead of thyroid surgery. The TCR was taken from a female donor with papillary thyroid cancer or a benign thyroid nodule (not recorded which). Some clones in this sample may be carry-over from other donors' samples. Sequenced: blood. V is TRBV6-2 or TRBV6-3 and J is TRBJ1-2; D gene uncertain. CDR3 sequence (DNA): TGTGCCAGCAGCCTCTCTTCCAACTATGGCTACACCTTC. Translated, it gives CASSLSSNYGYTF.